The 24 T cell receptor beta chains given below trace back to one sample, sequenced in a study of response to subunit inactivated influenza vaccine. MiXCR was run by TCRdb on the RT-PCR reads, yielding one entry per CDR3 protein. Of 600,000 to 850,000 distinct CDR3 sequences in the sample, 12% to 15% were seen once. The specimen was PBMCs from blood, collected approximately 15 days before vaccination. These receptors all stem from a man in his fifties who received an inactivated influenza vaccine.

The table lists this clonotype with a few counts. The V call is TRBV20-1, the J call TRBJ2-5; 14 bases are a match to TRBD2. J was trimmed by 5 bases and V by 3 bases; bases with no gene match: 2. The CDR3 has 14 residues. Germline V CDR1 and CDR2: DFQATT, SNEGSKA (reference sequence). CDR3 nucleotides: TGCAGTGCTAGTCGACTAGCGGGAGGGGAGACCCAGTACTTC. It codes for CSASRLAGGETQYF.

This clonotype has only a few counts. V and J are TRBV6-1 and TRBJ2-3; 8 bases are a match to TRBD2. After removal of 6 bases from V and 6 bases from J, the junction contained 5 bases not matched to a gene. Looked up from germline, CDR1 is MNHNS and CDR2 is SASEGT. This CDR3 has 13 amino acids. DNA for the CDR3: TGTGCCAGCAGCAACCGGGGGGGGGATACGCAGTATTTT. Protein product: CASSNRGGDTQYF.

This clonotype came up a few times. V usage is TRBV20-1 and J usage is TRBJ2-3; 10 bases match TRBD2. This CDR3 is built from 14 residues. V was clipped by 3 bases and J by 5 bases; unmatched bases: 5. Per the germline V gene, CDR1 is DFQATT and CDR2 is SNEGSKA (reference sequence). CDR3 sequence reads: CSASSSGRLDTQYF. The CDR3 DNA is TGCAGTGCTAGCTCTAGCGGGAGATTAGATACGCAGTATTTT.

This clonotype was recorded at least ten times. The chain carries TRBV10-3 and TRBJ1-5; possibly TRBD1 for D (5 bases). This CDR3 contains 13 residues. Germline CDR1 is ENHRY and CDR2 is SYGVKD. V lost 6 bases and J 4 bases, leaving 10 bases between the germline ends. Here the CDR3 DNA reads TGTGCCATCAGCGGGGCTTCGAATCAGCCCCAGCATTTT. Its translation is CAISGASNQPQHF.

The V call is TRBV20-1, the J call TRBJ2-1, with D tentatively TRBD1 (7 bases). The CDR3 loop spans 19 amino acids. The germline V gene has CDR1 DFQATT and CDR2 SNEGSKA (reference sequence). Deletions cut 6 bases from V and 1 base from J, with 28 bases between. CDR3 DNA: TGCAGTGCCAAAGGGGGCTGGGGAGGACCTTCGTCGTCCTACAATGAGCAGTTCTTC. Translation: CSAKGGWGGPSSSYNEQFF.

This chain connects TRBV10-3 to TRBJ2-7, with D uncertain. Germline assignment: CDR1 ENHRY and CDR2 SYGVKD. V was cut by 6 bases and J by 7 bases, with 19 bases left in between. The CDR3 runs 14 residues. CDR3 DNA sequence: TGTGCCATCAGCGCTGGGGTCGCCGTTCTGGAGCAGTACTTC. Translation: CAISAGVAVLEQYF.

This clonotype appeared a few times. This chain uses TRBV12-3 or TRBV12-4 with TRBJ1-1; D may be TRBD1 (5 bases). CDR3 size: 12 residues. V was clipped by 6 bases and J by 7 bases, with 12 bases between them. Written as DNA, the CDR3 is TGTGCCAGCAGGTTGGGACGGGGTGAAGCTTTCTTT. It translates to CASRLGRGEAFF.

This clonotype was observed many times. The CDR3 DNA follows: TGCAGCGTTCGGGAGCTTGAAGCTTTCTTT. Encoded protein: CSVRELEAFF. This chain connects TRBV29-1 to TRBJ1-1; no clear D. V lost 5 bases, J lost 7 bases, and 8 bases lay in between. In germline, CDR1 is SQVTM, CDR2 ANQGSEA. The CDR3 has 10 amino acids. The entire variable domain, with the rest obtained from reference TRBV29-1 and TRBJ1-1, is as follows: SAVISQKPSRDICQRGTSLTIQCQVDSQVTMMFWYRQQPGQSLTLIATANQGSEATYESGFVIDKFPISRPNLTFSTLTVSNMSPEDSSIYLCSVRELEAFFGQGTRLTVV.

This clonotype has only a few counts. The chain couples TRBV7-2 to TRBJ1-1, with D uncertain. CDR3 size: 13 residues. The germline V gene encodes CDR1 SGHTA and CDR2 FQGNSA. With 2 bases removed from V and 3 bases from J, the gap between germline ends came to 7 bases. DNA of the CDR3: TGTGCCAGCAGCTTAATGGCAGACACTGAAGCTTTCTTT. This gives the protein CASSLMADTEAFF.

This chain joins TRBV15 and TRBJ2-2, with D possibly TRBD2 on 5 matching bases. Trimming left V 7 bases short and J 2 bases short, with 14 bases between. CDR1 is LNHNV and CDR2 is YYDKDF in the germline V gene (reference sequence). This CDR3 has 15 amino acids. CDR3 sequence: CATTDSQPNTGELFF. In DNA, the CDR3 is TGTGCCACCACGGACTCCCAGCCAAACACCGGGGAGCTGTTTTTT.

This clonotype was counted between two and nine times. The rearrangement links TRBV20-1 to TRBJ2-1, with 12 bases fitting TRBD2. The CDR3 is made up of 16 amino acids. In germline, CDR1 is DFQATT, CDR2 SNEGSKA (reference sequence). Trimming took 2 bases from V and 8 from J; bases not matched to a gene: 10. Written as DNA, the CDR3 is TGCAGTGCTAGAAATTGGGGACTAGCGGGTGTCTATGAGCAGTTCTTC. Protein product: CSARNWGLAGVYEQFF.

The chain's CDR3 is CASSYWGQQETQYF. The CDR3 DNA sequence: TGTGCCAGCAGCTACTGGGGACAGCAAGAGACCCAGTACTTC. The genes are TRBV7-9 and TRBJ2-5; TRBD1 agrees at 7 bases. The CDR3 consists of 14 residues. Germline-derived CDR1 and CDR2 are SEHNR and FQNEAQ (reference sequence). V was clipped by 4 bases and J by 2 bases; unmatched bases: 4. The full variable domain, its missing parts supplied by reference TRBV7-9 and TRBJ2-5, is DTGVSQNPRHKITKRGQNVTFRCDPISEHNRLYWYRQTLGQGPEFLTYFQNEAQLEKSRLLSDRFSAERPKGSFSTLEIQRTEQGDSAMYLCASSYWGQQETQYFGPGTRLLVL.

Points on this clonotype: One end of the junction is discordant with germline, which a read error may explain. The rearrangement uses TRBV28 and TRBJ2-4; TRBD1 aligns across 8 bases. Germline lookup yields CDR1 MDHEN and CDR2 SYDVKM. This CDR3 comprises 11 residues. CDR3 nucleotide sequence: TGTGCCAGCAGGCAGGGGGCTTCGACGAACTTC. The encoded protein is CASRQGASTNF.

The chain combines TRBV5-1 with TRBJ2-3; weak D call: TRBD2 (6 bases). The V end was cut by 0 bases, the J end by 6 bases, with 17 bases between. The CDR3 has 16 residues. Germline CDR1 reads SGHRS; CDR2 reads YFSETQ. CDR3 nucleotide sequence: TGCGCCAGCAGCTTGGACTCCGGGGGTTCTGGGGATACGCAGTATTTT. Translated: CASSLDSGGSGDTQYF.

The chain employs TRBV5-1 and TRBJ1-4, with TRBD1 matching over 7 bases. This CDR3 is built from 14 residues. Germline V gives CDR1 SGHRS, CDR2 YFSETQ. V was pared by 4 bases and J by 7 bases, with 7 bases of the junction left unmatched. CDR3 residues: CASSLRDSSEKLFF. The CDR3 region has the DNA TGCGCCAGCAGCCTGCGGGACAGTAGTGAAAAACTGTTTTTT.

V and J are TRBV5-1 and TRBJ2-7, with a weak D call TRBD1 (5 bases). The CDR3 has 16 residues. CDR1 SGHRS and CDR2 YFSETQ come from the germline V gene. V dropped 3 bases and J dropped 6 bases, with 22 bases sitting between them. CDR3 loop: CASSSTPRQTVLEQYF. CDR3 DNA sequence: TGCGCCAGCAGCTCAACTCCTAGACAGACGGTCCTCGAGCAGTACTTC.

This clonotype was recorded at least ten times. The V call is TRBV4-1, the J call TRBJ2-7, with D uncertain. Germline CDR1 is MGHRA and CDR2 is YSYEKL. V was shortened by 1 base and J by 3 bases, with 4 bases between the two germline ends. The CDR3 is 12 amino acids. The CDR3 sequence is CASSQGNYEQYF. In nucleotides, the CDR3 is TGCGCCAGCAGCCAAGGTAACTACGAGCAGTACTTC.

CDR3: CASASSSSSYNEQFF. CDR3 DNA: TGCGCCAGCGCTTCCTCTTCGAGCTCCTACAATGAGCAGTTCTTC. The chain carries TRBV5-1 and TRBJ2-1; D unclear. V lost 7 bases and J 0 bases, leaving 14 bases between the germline ends. CDR3 length equals 15 residues. Germline lookup yields CDR1 SGHRS and CDR2 YFSETQ.

The chain carries TRBV28 and TRBJ1-6; 7 nucleotides line up with TRBD1. Germline V gene data show CDR1 as MDHEN and CDR2 as SYDVKM. The CDR3 spans 16 residues. Germline trimming cut 6 bases from V and 5 bases from J; bases unmatched to any gene: 10. CDR3 protein: CASSISRGLDNSPLHF. DNA for the CDR3: TGTGCCAGCAGCATATCCAGGGGGTTGGATAATTCACCCCTCCACTTT.

The chain is built from TRBV12-3 or TRBV12-4 and TRBJ1-1, with no clear D. CDR3 length: 14 residues. Trimming pared 1 base from V and 3 bases from J, leaving 9 bases between. The CDR3 reads CASSLEGSYTEAFF. In nucleotides, the CDR3 is TGTGCCAGCAGTTTAGAAGGAAGCTACACTGAAGCTTTCTTT.

The rearrangement joins TRBV5-1 to TRBJ1-6, with 7 bases lining up with TRBD1. Unmatched junction bases numbered 4, after V lost 5 bases and J lost 5 bases. Germline assignment: CDR1 SGHRS and CDR2 YFSETQ. The CDR3 contains 14 residues. The CDR3 nucleotides are TGCGCCAGCAGGCCAGGGGGTCATAATTCACCCCTCCACTTT. Protein sequence: CASRPGGHNSPLHF.

This clonotype was seen only a few times. The J gene is TRBJ2-1, the V gene TRBV5-1; 11 bases line up with TRBD2. This CDR3 has 16 residues. CDR1 and CDR2 from the germline V gene are SGHRS and YFSETQ. V gave up 6 bases and J gave up 4 bases; unmatched junction bases: 9. In DNA, the CDR3 is TGCGCCAGCAACCCATTCCCTAGCGGGGGGTACAATGAGCAGTTCTTC. Translation: CASNPFPSGGYNEQFF.

This clonotype was detected ten times or more. The rearrangement joins TRBV5-1 to TRBJ1-5, with TRBD1 matching 7 bases. The CDR3 runs to 15 residues. CDR1 SGHRS and CDR2 YFSETQ come from the germline V gene. With 0 bases clipped from V and 4 bases from J, the junction kept 4 bases outside the gene matches. CDR3 nucleotides: TGCGCCAGCAGCTTGGTGGGACAGCCTAATCAGCCCCAGCATTTT. Encoded protein: CASSLVGQPNQPQHF.

This clonotype was found many times. The chain links TRBV6-2 or TRBV6-3 to TRBJ2-1; 8 bases align to TRBD2. CDR1 and CDR2 (germline): MNHEY, SVGEGT. The CDR3 extends over 14 amino acids. J was trimmed by 0 bases and V by 10 bases; bases with no gene match: 5. CDR3 coding DNA: TGTGCCATCGGGAGGGGGAGCTCCTACAATGAGCAGTTCTTC. This codes for CAIGRGSSYNEQFF.